These T cell receptor beta chains were read from a single sample in a study of a mutant IDH1 vaccine in newly diagnosed glioma. TCRdb keeps only in-frame clones here, not all; method: immunoSEQ multiplex PCR. Seen here are approximately 67,000 clones, over 75% observed once, and the top ten hold 13%. These receptors are not linked to any known antigen. Sequenced material: PBMCs, taken from a glioma patient whose treatment included an IDH1 peptide vaccine. Source of these receptors: a man aged 18 to 30 with glioma. Both conserved end residues are part of each CDR3. The D gene is left open where the match is weak. Clone size appears in some rows only: once, few, many, or a class for an expanded clone.

J gene: TRBJ1-4; clone size: -; V gene: TRBV4-2; D gene: -; CDR3 DNA: TGTGCCAGCAGCGCACAGGCTCCAACTAATGAAAAACTGTTTTTT; CDR3 protein: CASSAQAPTNEKLFF
J gene: TRBJ2-5; clone size: -; V gene: TRBV18; D gene: TRBD1; CDR3 DNA: TGTGCCAGCTCACAGAACAGGGGGCGAGAGACCCAGTACTTC; CDR3 protein: CASSQNRGRETQYF
J gene: TRBJ1-3; clone size: -; V gene: TRBV7-6; D gene: -; CDR3 DNA: TGTGCCAGCGTCGAGATCTCTGGAAACACCATATATTTT; CDR3 protein: CASVEISGNTIYF
J gene: TRBJ1-4; clone size: large; V gene: TRBV5-1; D gene: -; CDR3 DNA: TGCGCCAGCAGCTGGCCGAATGAAAAACTGTTTTTT; CDR3 protein: CASSWPNEKLFF
J gene: TRBJ1-6; clone size: -; V gene: TRBV19; D gene: -; CDR3 DNA: TGTGCCAGTAGTCTTCGACGGAGTAATTCACCCCTCCACTTT; CDR3 protein: CASSLRRSNSPLHF
J gene: TRBJ2-3; clone size: -; V gene: TRBV7-2; D gene: -; CDR3 DNA: TGTGCCAGCAGCACCAGCACAGATACGCAGTATTTT; CDR3 protein: CASSTSTDTQYF
J gene: TRBJ1-5; clone size: -; V gene: TRBV19; D gene: -; CDR3 DNA: TGTGCCAGTAGTCCAACAGAATATAGCAATCAGCCCCAGCATTTT; CDR3 protein: CASSPTEYSNQPQHF
J gene: TRBJ2-1; clone size: -; V gene: TRBV6-5; D gene: TRBD2; CDR3 DNA: TGTGCCAGCAGTTACTCCATGACTAGCGGGGATGAGCAGTTCTTC; CDR3 protein: CASSYSMTSGDEQFF
J gene: TRBJ1-2; clone size: few; V gene: TRBV25-1; D gene: -; CDR3 DNA: TGTGCCAGCAGAGGCGGCTTCTATGGCTACACCTTC; CDR3 protein: CASRGGFYGYTF
J gene: TRBJ1-1; clone size: few; V gene: TRBV29-1; D gene: -; CDR3 DNA: TGCAGCGTTGCGTCGGGGGCGCGGAACACTGAAGCTTTCTTT; CDR3 protein: CSVASGARNTEAFF
J gene: TRBJ1-1; clone size: -; V gene: TRBV6-5; D gene: -; CDR3 DNA: TGTGCCAGCAGCTGGGGTAGGGGCGCGGCCACTGAAGCTTTCTTT; CDR3 protein: CASSWGRGAATEAFF
J gene: TRBJ2-1; clone size: -; V gene: TRBV9; D gene: TRBD2; CDR3 DNA: TGTGCCAGCAACAGAGCGGGGGCCAACTACAATGAGCAGTTCTTC; CDR3 protein: CASNRAGANYNEQFF
J gene: TRBJ2-7; clone size: -; V gene: TRBV10-3; D gene: TRBD1; CDR3 DNA: TGTGCCATCAGGCCCGGGACAGAAATCACCTACGAGCAGTACTTC; CDR3 protein: CAIRPGTEITYEQYF
J gene: TRBJ2-2; clone size: -; V gene: TRBV28; D gene: -; CDR3 DNA: TGTGCCAGCACGAGTTCCACCGGGGAGCTGTTTTTT; CDR3 protein: CASTSSTGELFF
J gene: TRBJ1-1; clone size: -; V gene: TRBV7-3; D gene: TRBD1; CDR3 DNA: TGTGCCAGCAGCGCGCGAGGGGGCAACACTGAAGCTTTCTTT; CDR3 protein: CASSARGGNTEAFF
J gene: TRBJ2-3; clone size: -; V gene: TRBV7-2; D gene: TRBD2; CDR3 DNA: TGTGCCAGCAGCGTGGTTATAGCGGGAGTAGTTACGCAGTATTTT; CDR3 protein: CASSVVIAGVVTQYF
J gene: TRBJ1-2; clone size: once; V gene: TRBV19; D gene: -; CDR3 DNA: TGTGCCAGTAGTACCGACGGGACATTGGGCTACACCTTC; CDR3 protein: CASSTDGTLGYTF
J gene: TRBJ2-5; clone size: -; V gene: TRBV5-1; D gene: TRBD1; CDR3 DNA: TGCGCCAGCAGCCTCGGGACAGAAGAGACCCAGTACTTC; CDR3 protein: CASSLGTEETQYF
J gene: TRBJ2-7; clone size: -; V gene: TRBV4-2; D gene: TRBD2; CDR3 DNA: TGTGCCAGCAGCCCTCTTGGGGGGGGCTACGAGCAGTACTTC; CDR3 protein: CASSPLGGGYEQYF
J gene: TRBJ2-7; clone size: -; V gene: TRBV4-2; D gene: -; CDR3 DNA: TGTGCCAGCAGCCAAGAGGCTAGGGCTACCTACGAGCAGTACTTC; CDR3 protein: CASSQEARATYEQYF
J gene: TRBJ1-1; clone size: -; V gene: TRBV5-1; D gene: -; CDR3 DNA: TGCGCCAGCAGCTTGGTCCCAGGGGCAGGTCCTAACACTGAAGCTTTCTTT; CDR3 protein: CASSLVPGAGPNTEAFF
J gene: TRBJ1-1; clone size: -; V gene: TRBV18; D gene: -; CDR3 DNA: TGTGCCAGCTCCCTCTGGGGTCAGAACACTGAAGCTTTCTTT; CDR3 protein: CASSLWGQNTEAFF
J gene: TRBJ2-6; clone size: -; V gene: TRBV9; D gene: -; CDR3 DNA: TGTGCCAGCAGCGCCCCCATGGGACCCTACTCTGGGGCCAACGTCCTGACTTTC; CDR3 protein: CASSAPMGPYSGANVLTF
J gene: TRBJ1-1; clone size: -; V gene: TRBV4-3; D gene: -; CDR3 DNA: TGCGCCAGCAGCCAACGGACAGCGCTGAACACTGAAGCTTTCTTT; CDR3 protein: CASSQRTALNTEAFF
J gene: TRBJ2-7; clone size: -; V gene: TRBV7-9; D gene: -; CDR3 DNA: TGTGCCAGCAGCCCGGACAGCCTGTACGAGCAGTACTTC; CDR3 protein: CASSPDSLYEQYF
J gene: TRBJ2-1; clone size: -; V gene: TRBV29-1; D gene: -; CDR3 DNA: TGCAGCGTTGAAGATGGGCCACAGGCCTCCTACAATGAGCAGTTCTTC; CDR3 protein: CSVEDGPQASYNEQFF
J gene: TRBJ2-1; clone size: -; V gene: TRBV11-1; D gene: TRBD1; CDR3 DNA: TGTGCCAGCAGCTTACAGGGGGCTCCCTACAATGAGCAGTTCTTC; CDR3 protein: CASSLQGAPYNEQFF
J gene: TRBJ2-1; clone size: few; V gene: TRBV5-5; D gene: -; CDR3 DNA: TGTGCCAGCAGAATGCTGGGGGGGCCCCTCAATGAGCAGTTCTTC; CDR3 protein: CASRMLGGPLNEQFF
J gene: TRBJ1-4; clone size: -; V gene: TRBV7-9; D gene: TRBD1; CDR3 DNA: TGTGCCAGCAGCCCTTATGGGACAGGCGGGCATGAAAAACTGTTTTTT; CDR3 protein: CASSPYGTGGHEKLFF
J gene: TRBJ1-1; clone size: -; V gene: TRBV29-1; D gene: -; CDR3 DNA: TGCAGCGTTCTACTGTTGGCCCCCAACACTGAAGCTTTCTTT; CDR3 protein: CSVLLLAPNTEAFF
J gene: TRBJ2-7; clone size: -; V gene: TRBV5-1; D gene: TRBD1; CDR3 DNA: TGCGCCAGCAGCTCGGGACAGGGGTTCTACGAGCAGTACTTC; CDR3 protein: CASSSGQGFYEQYF